This T cell receptor beta chain was identified in a study of Ad26.COV2.S vaccination and SARS-CoV-2 variants. Study-level background: Ad26.COV2.S, an intramuscular injection, was given once or twice 56 days apart.

Here immunoSEQ multiplex PCR was the method, and the copy in TCRdb shows in-frame clones only, minus some. The sample contains fewer than 800,000 clones, approximately 88% of which appear only once. V was pared by 1 base and J by 5 bases, with 4 bases of the junction left unmatched. Per the germline V gene, CDR1 is GTSNPN and CDR2 is SVGIG (reference sequence). There are 14 residues in the CDR3. Treatment described: roughly 18 received Ad26.COV2.S at low or high dose, single or two shots; 5 received placebo; per-sample allocation not given. Sampling took place 63 days after the first vaccine or placebo injection. On this clone: The antigen is undetermined.

Study-level findings and limits: Analyses that measured TCR breadth and depth may have underestimated total T cell responses.

V is TRBV30 and J is TRBJ1-4; the match to TRBD1 covers 7 bases. Sequenced here: peripheral blood, sampled in a trial of Ad26.COV2.S vaccine versus placebo. This TCR was recovered from a person between 18 and 65 years old who received the Ad26.COV2.S COVID-19 vaccine or a placebo. The CDR3 is CAWSAKTGNEKLFF. The CDR3 bases are TGTGCCTGGAGTGCGAAGACAGGGAATGAAAAACTGTTTTTT.